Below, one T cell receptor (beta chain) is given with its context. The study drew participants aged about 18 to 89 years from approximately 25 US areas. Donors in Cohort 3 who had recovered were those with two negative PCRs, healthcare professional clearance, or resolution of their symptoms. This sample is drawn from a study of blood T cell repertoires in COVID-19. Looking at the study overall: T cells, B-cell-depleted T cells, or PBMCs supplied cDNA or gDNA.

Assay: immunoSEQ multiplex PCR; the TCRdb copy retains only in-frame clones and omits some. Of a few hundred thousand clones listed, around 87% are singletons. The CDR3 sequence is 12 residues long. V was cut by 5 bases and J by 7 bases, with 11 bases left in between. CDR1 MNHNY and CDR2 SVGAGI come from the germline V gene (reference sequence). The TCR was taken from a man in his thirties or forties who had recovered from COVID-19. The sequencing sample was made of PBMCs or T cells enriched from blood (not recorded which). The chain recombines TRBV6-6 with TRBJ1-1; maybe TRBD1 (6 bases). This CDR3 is CASSAGQLEAFF. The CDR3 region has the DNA TGTGCCAGCAGTGCTGGACAGCTTGAAGCTTTCTTT.